These 15 T cell receptor beta chains originate from one sample sequenced in a study of OX40 agonist ivuxolimab in advanced cancers. TCRdb's table, derived via immunoSEQ multiplex PCR, lists solely in-frame clones and lacks some. The top ten hold 0.6% to 0.7% of the sample, which has 65,000 to 85,000 clones, about nine tenths seen once. This specimen consisted of CD4+ or CD8+ T cells sorted from blood, obtained in a trial of the OX40 agonist ivuxolimab. The source of these receptors is an adult with an advanced solid tumor such as melanoma, head and neck, liver or kidney cancer.

The chain joins TRBV19 to TRBJ2-5; TRBD1 matches 7 bases. Germline-derived CDR1 and CDR2 are LNHDA and SQIVND (reference sequence). J gave up 3 bases and V 7 bases, and 11 bases lay outside the gene matches. The CDR3 totals 15 residues. CDR3 residues: CASKDRWTIEETQYF. CDR3 bases: TGTGCCAGTAAGGACAGGTGGACAATAGAAGAGACCCAGTACTTC.

The rearrangement links TRBV25-1 to TRBJ2-5, with D uncertain. Looked up from germline, CDR1 is MGHDK and CDR2 is SYGVNS. The CDR3 is made up of 13 amino acids. V lost 4 bases, J lost 5 bases, and 11 bases lay in between. For the CDR3, the DNA is TGTGCCAGCAGTGGGCTAGGTGGTGAGACCCAGTACTTC. It encodes CASSGLGGETQYF.

The V and J genes are TRBV6-5 and TRBJ2-5, with D perhaps assigned TRBD1 or TRBD2 (7 bases each). Germline V gene data show CDR1 as MNHEY and CDR2 as SVGAGI. The CDR3 has 12 residues. The V and J ends lost 7 bases and 7 bases respectively, with 13 bases between them. The CDR3 DNA reads as TGTGCCAGCACAGGCAGGGGGGGGACCCAGTACTTC. This encodes CASTGRGGTQYF.

The chain couples TRBV5-6 to TRBJ1-2; D might be TRBD1 (5 bases). V was pared by 4 bases and J by 2 bases, with 18 bases between. Germline CDR1 is SGHDT and CDR2 is YYEEEE. The CDR3 loop spans 16 amino acids. The CDR3 protein is CASSPVGAGRNYGYTF. DNA of the CDR3: TGTGCCAGCAGCCCCGTTGGGGCAGGTCGGAACTATGGCTACACCTTC.

By proportion, this clone is medium-sized. This chain uses TRBV12-1 with TRBJ1-3; the DNA was not used to check the table's D call, TRBD1. TRBV12-1 has pseudogene status. CDR3 length: 17 amino acids. CDR3 sequence: CASSFYRTGVNGNTIYF. In DNA form, the CDR3 reads TGTGCCAGCAGCTTTTACCGGACAGGGGTTAATGGAAACACCATATATTTT.

The rearrangement uses TRBV18 and TRBJ2-5; D call uncertain. The CDR3 covers 15 residues. Germline assignment: CDR1 KGHSH and CDR2 LQKENI. The ends were cut back, 0 bases at V and 1 base at J, with 9 bases in the middle. CDR3 region: CASSPPLRAQETQYF. CDR3 DNA sequence: TGTGCCAGCTCACCACCCCTCCGGGCCCAAGAGACCCAGTACTTC.

The chain uses TRBV2 and TRBJ2-1; TRBD2 matches at 9 bases. J was trimmed by 15 bases and V by 1 base; bases with no gene match: 4. CDR1 is SNHLY and CDR2 is FYNNEI in the germline V gene. There are 12 residues in the CDR3. The CDR3 bases are TGTGCCAGCAGTGAAGAGGGACTAGCACGGTTCTTC. It specifies CASSEEGLARFF.

The V gene is TRBV27, the J gene TRBJ2-6, with TRBD2 identical over 9 bases. The length of the CDR3 is 16 residues. V dropped 4 bases and J dropped 4; count of bases not matched to a gene: 5. Per the germline V gene, CDR1 is MNHEY and CDR2 is SMNVEV (reference sequence). The chain's CDR3 is CASSSSSGTGANVLTF. CDR3 bases: TGTGCCAGCAGTTCTTCTAGCGGGACCGGGGCCAACGTCCTGACTTTC.

This rearrangement joins TRBV2 to TRBJ1-5, with 9 bases lining up with TRBD1. The CDR3 length is 15 residues. The germline CDR1 and CDR2 sequences are SNHLY and FYNNEI. The V gene end was trimmed by 7 bases and the J gene end by 7 bases; junction bases not matched to a gene: 11. CDR3: CASNTGTGSRQPQHF. The CDR3, as DNA: TGTGCCAGCAATACCGGGACAGGGAGCCGGCAGCCCCAGCATTTT.

V usage is TRBV6-1 and J usage is TRBJ1-2; D not resolved. V lost 3 bases and J lost 3, with 5 bases in between. The CDR3 extends over 12 amino acids. Germline V CDR1 and CDR2: MNHNS, SASEGT. As DNA, the CDR3 is TGTGCCAGCAGTGACATCGACTATGGCTACACCTTC. Translation: CASSDIDYGYTF.

This clone was recorded once. The chain combines TRBV6-6 with TRBJ1-3; D is possibly TRBD1 (5 bases). Trimming cost V 5 bases and J 3 bases, with 11 bases left between them. The V gene's germline CDR1 is MNHNY and CDR2 SVGAGI (reference sequence). The CDR3 is 14 residues long. In DNA form, the CDR3 reads TGTGCCAGCAGTGTAGGGGACCATGGAAACACCATATATTTT. Translated, it gives CASSVGDHGNTIYF.

The genes are TRBV27 and TRBJ2-3, with TRBD1 matching over 10 bases. From germline, CDR1 is MNHEY and CDR2 SMNVEV (reference sequence). Unmatched junction bases numbered 1, after V lost 3 bases and J lost 4 bases. The CDR3 contains 14 residues. CDR3: CASSLDRGADTQYF. The CDR3 DNA sequence: TGTGCCAGCAGTTTGGACAGGGGGGCAGATACGCAGTATTTT.

The rearrangement uses TRBV7-6 and TRBJ2-3; unclear D gene. The CDR3 runs 16 residues. Germline values: CDR1 SGHVS, CDR2 FNYEAQ. The V end was cut by 5 bases, the J end by 2 bases, with 17 bases between. Here the CDR3 DNA reads TGTGCCAGCAGCCTCGTTCACCGCGACCTCACAGATACGCAGTATTTT. Encoded protein: CASSLVHRDLTDTQYF.

V is TRBV6-6 and J is TRBJ2-2; D gene unclear. V lost 5 bases and J lost 6, with 16 bases in between. From germline, CDR1 is MNHNY and CDR2 SVGAGI (reference sequence). CDR3 length equals 15 residues. CDR3 sequence (DNA): TGTGCCAGCAGTAACTACGGGCCCCGTCCCGGGGAGCTGTTTTTT. This encodes CASSNYGPRPGELFF.

This clone is a singleton in its sample. The gene calls are TRBV5-4 and TRBJ1-3; no clear D gene. V gave up 7 bases and J gave up 0 bases, with 11 bases separating them. This CDR3 spans 14 amino acids. Germline V gene data show CDR1 as SGHNT and CDR2 as YYREEE (reference sequence). CDR3 sequence reads: CASYLFGSGNTIYF. CDR3 DNA sequence: TGTGCCAGCTACCTTTTTGGCTCTGGAAACACCATATATTTT.